The entry below gives a single T cell receptor (beta chain) sequence along with its context. V lost 1 base to trimming and J lost 4 bases, with 23 bases between them. Germline CDR1 and CDR2: SGHTA and FQGNSA. The CDR3 has 19 residues. Assay used: immunoSEQ multiplex PCR; TCRdb lists only in-frame clones, some missing. The table shows 45,000 to 70,000 clones, with around 90% occurring only once. The data were taken from a study of T cell changes during pregnancy in multiple sclerosis. This chain links TRBV7-2 with TRBJ2-1; maybe TRBD2 (5 bases). Sequences were derived from peripheral blood, sampled in the third trimester of pregnancy. The origin of this receptor is a female donor in good health, enrolled as a control in a pregnancy study. The CDR3 here is CASSLVASLQSPVYNEQFF. The DNA of the CDR3 is TGTGCCAGCAGCTTAGTAGCTAGCCTCCAAAGTCCCGTATACAATGAGCAGTTCTTC.